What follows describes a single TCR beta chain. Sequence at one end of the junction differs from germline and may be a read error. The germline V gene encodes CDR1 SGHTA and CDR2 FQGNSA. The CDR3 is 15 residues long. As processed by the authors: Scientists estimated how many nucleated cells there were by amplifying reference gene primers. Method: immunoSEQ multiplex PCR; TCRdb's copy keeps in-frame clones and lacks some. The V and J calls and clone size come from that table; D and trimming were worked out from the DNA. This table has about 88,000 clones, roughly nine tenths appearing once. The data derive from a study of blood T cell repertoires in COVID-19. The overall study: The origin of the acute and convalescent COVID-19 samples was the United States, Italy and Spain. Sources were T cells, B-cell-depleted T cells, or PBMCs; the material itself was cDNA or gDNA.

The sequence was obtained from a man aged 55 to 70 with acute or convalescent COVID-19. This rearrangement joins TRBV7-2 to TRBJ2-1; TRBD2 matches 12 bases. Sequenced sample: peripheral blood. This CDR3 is CASSLAGGAYNEQFF. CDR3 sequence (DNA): TGTGCCAGCAGCCTAGCGGGAGGGGCCTACAATGAGCAGTTCTTC.